Shown below are 8 T cell receptor beta chains from a single sample sequenced in a study of blood T cell repertoires in COVID-19 (dated by TCRdb to between 2020 and 2021). Library prep was done by the immunoSEQ multiplex PCR assay. The source is immuneACCESS, and TCRdb retained only in-frame sequences with V and J called. Part of the clones is not carried over; for the studies checked, unresolved V genes explain less than half of this, and the remainder is unexplained. The sample table lists around 200,000 clones, approximately 85% of them with a count of one. Of the sample, about 6% is held by the ten largest clones. The sequencing sample was made of PBMCs or T cells enriched from blood (not recorded which). The source is a man in his forties with acute COVID-19.

This clone was seen a few times. This chain uses TRBV28 with TRBJ1-4; the D is unclear. V was cut by 7 bases and J by 4 bases, with 7 bases left in between. Per germline, CDR1 MDHEN and CDR2 SYDVKM. There are 12 residues in the CDR3. As DNA, the CDR3 is TGTGCCAGCACCGGTAATAATGAAAAACTGTTTTTT. This codes for CASTGNNEKLFF.

The J gene is TRBJ2-1, the V gene TRBV7-9, with no clear D. The CDR3 runs 13 residues. V dropped 8 bases and J dropped 0 bases, with 8 bases sitting between them. From germline, CDR1 is SEHNR and CDR2 FQNEAQ (reference sequence). CDR3 in amino acids: CASRLSSYNEQFF. The CDR3 DNA follows: TGTGCCAGCCGACTTAGCTCCTACAATGAGCAGTTCTTC.

The gene calls are TRBV28 and TRBJ2-1, with 8 bases that match TRBD2. The CDR3 spans 15 residues. Unmatched junction bases numbered 9, after V lost 6 bases and J lost 5 bases. Germline V CDR1 and CDR2: MDHEN, SYDVKM. In nucleotides, the CDR3 is TGTGCCAGCAGGCAAGCGGGAGCGGACAACAATGAGCAGTTCTTC. Its translation is CASRQAGADNNEQFF.

This clone has more than one count but fewer than ten. The J gene is TRBJ1-1, the V gene TRBV7-9, with unresolved D. Per germline, CDR1 SEHNR and CDR2 FQNEAQ (reference sequence). Between the trimmed V and J ends, which lost 9 bases and 1 base, there was a span of 6 bases. The CDR3 sequence is 11 residues long. The CDR3 bases are TGTGCCAGTTTCAAGAACACTGAAGCTTTCTTT. Translating it yields CASFKNTEAFF.

The table lists this clone with a count of one. The chain is built from TRBV18 and TRBJ2-7; 9 nucleotides line up with TRBD1. Per germline, CDR1 KGHSH and CDR2 LQKENI. The CDR3 is made up of 14 amino acids. V lost 3 bases, J lost 4 bases, and 4 bases stayed unmatched. The CDR3: CASSPTGGQYEQYF. The CDR3 nucleotides are TGTGCCAGCTCACCCACAGGGGGCCAGTACGAGCAGTACTTC.

V and J are TRBV2 and TRBJ1-2; 7 bases align to TRBD1. The CDR3 extends over 15 amino acids. V gave up 3 bases and J gave up 4 bases; unmatched junction bases: 8. CDR1 and CDR2 (germline): SNHLY, FYNNEI. The CDR3, as DNA: TGTGCCAGCAGTGACAGGACAGGAGGCCTCTATGGCTACACCTTC. This gives the protein CASSDRTGGLYGYTF.

The genes are TRBV5-1 and TRBJ2-1; 11 bases line up with TRBD2. With V trimmed by 2 bases and J by 6 bases, 1 base remained unmatched. Germline CDR1 SGHRS, CDR2 YFSETQ. The CDR3 is made up of 14 amino acids. The CDR3 coding sequence is TGCGCCAGCAGCTTACTAGCGGGGGCCAATGAGCAGTTCTTC. Translation gives CASSLLAGANEQFF.

The chain recombines TRBV7-9 with TRBJ2-7, with 9 bases identical to TRBD2. The ends lost 4 bases at V and 4 bases at J; junction bases unmatched: 5. This CDR3 contains 14 residues. Germline V gene sequence: CDR1 SEHNR, CDR2 FQNEAQ (reference sequence). The CDR3 here is CASSSSGVGYEQYF. CDR3 coding DNA: TGTGCCAGCAGCTCTAGCGGGGTGGGGTACGAGCAGTACTTC.